What follows are 8 T cell receptor beta chains derived from one specimen sequenced in a study of a mutant IDH1 vaccine in newly diagnosed glioma. As for time point: week 47, end of study. Doses comprised 300 ug of mutant IDH1 20-mer peptide each, plus topical imiquimod. Method: immunoSEQ multiplex PCR; TCRdb's copy keeps in-frame clones and lacks some. The data show about 94,000 clones, roughly 90% seen once. These receptors lack a known antigen. The sequenced sample was PBMCs, obtained from a glioma patient whose treatment included an IDH1 peptide vaccine. These TCRs come from a woman aged 50 to 60 with glioma.

Here the CDR3 DNA reads TGTGCCAGTAGTATAAAGGGGGGGAGCGAGCAGTACTTC. Its translation: CASSIKGGSEQYF. The chain has TRBV19 and TRBJ2-7; the D gene is possibly TRBD2 (7 bases). This CDR3 spans 13 amino acids. Per germline, CDR1 LNHDA and CDR2 SQIVND (reference sequence). Trimming removed 2 bases from V and 6 bases from J, with 11 bases in between.

The chain employs TRBV28 and TRBJ2-1; D remains unclear. The CDR3 is 14 amino acids. Trimming left V 5 bases short and J 2 bases short, with 10 bases between. CDR1 and CDR2 from the germline V gene are MDHEN and SYDVKM. The CDR3: CASSLNGPYNEQFF. For the CDR3, the DNA is TGTGCCAGCAGTCTCAACGGCCCCTACAATGAGCAGTTCTTC.

The rearrangement joins TRBV7-3 to TRBJ2-2; possibly TRBD1 for D (6 bases). CDR1 is SGHTA, CDR2 FQGTGA, per germline. This CDR3 is 17 amino acids long. Between the trimmed V and J ends, which lost 5 bases and 10 bases, there was a span of 26 bases. Here the CDR3 reads CASSPYRGRGRPEELFF. DNA of the CDR3: TGTGCCAGCAGCCCCTACCGGGGCAGGGGAAGACCGGAGGAGCTGTTTTTT.

The chain has TRBV2 and TRBJ2-5; TRBD2 aligns across 7 bases. Germline V gene lookup returns CDR1 SNHLY and CDR2 FYNNEI. The ends lost 2 bases at V and 3 bases at J; junction bases unmatched: 3. This CDR3 is 14 amino acids long. The CDR3 DNA follows: TGTGCCAGCAGTGAAAGGCTAGCGGAAGAGACCCAGTACTTC. It encodes CASSERLAEETQYF.

The chain uses TRBV7-3 and TRBJ2-1; weak D call: TRBD1 (5 bases). This CDR3 has 15 residues. The V end was cut by 3 bases, the J end by 3 bases, with 12 bases between. Germline CDR1 reads SGHTA; CDR2 reads FQGTGA. Written as DNA, the CDR3 is TGTGCCAGCAGCTTGTCTCGTGGACACTACAATGAGCAGTTCTTC. Translation gives CASSLSRGHYNEQFF.

The J gene is TRBJ2-5, the V gene TRBV2, with unresolved D. Germline CDR1 is SNHLY and CDR2 is FYNNEI. V was shortened by 8 bases and J by 0 bases, with 7 bases between the two germline ends. CDR3 size: 12 residues. CDR3 protein: CASLRYQETQYF. The CDR3 coding sequence is TGTGCCAGCTTGAGGTACCAAGAGACCCAGTACTTC.

This clone was detected once. The J gene is TRBJ1-1, the V gene TRBV25-1; TRBD1 is a possible D gene (6 bases). The CDR3 covers 14 residues. Germline V gene lookup returns CDR1 MGHDK and CDR2 SYGVNS. V was trimmed by 2 bases and J by 4 bases, leaving 11 bases between them. The CDR3, as DNA: TGTGCCAGCAGTGAACAGGGGTTAGGCACTGAAGCTTTCTTT. It specifies CASSEQGLGTEAFF.

This rearrangement joins TRBV12-5 to TRBJ2-7, with 9 bases lining up with TRBD2. CDR1 is LGHNT, CDR2 FRNRAP, per germline. This CDR3 is 15 amino acids long. Germline trimming cut 1 base from V and 6 bases from J; bases unmatched to any gene: 7. The CDR3 sequence: CASGLGGTSKGEQYF. The CDR3 DNA reads as TGTGCTAGTGGTTTGGGCGGGACTAGCAAAGGCGAGCAGTACTTC.